Below, 11 T cell receptor beta chains from the same sample are listed, as sequenced in a study of blood T cells in healthy people across ages. Primers used in a second PCR of about 6 to 12 cycles were a sample-barcoded 5' primer and a J-beta primer mix. Via MiXCR, TCRdb re-called the 5' RACE reads, giving one row per CDR3 protein. The repertoire holds fewer than 950,000 distinct CDR3 sequences, with 35% to 40% as singletons. Sequenced material: blood. Receptors originate from a man younger than 35 in good health.

CDR3 region: CSADHWGADEQYF. The CDR3 region has the DNA TGCAGTGCCGACCATTGGGGGGCGGATGAGCAGTACTTC. J is TRBJ2-7 and V is TRBV20-1; D may match TRBD1 or TRBD2 (6 bases each). The germline CDR1 and CDR2 sequences are DFQATT and SNEGSKA (reference sequence). V lost 6 bases and J lost 7, with 19 bases in between. The CDR3 has 13 amino acids.

The rearrangement uses TRBV5-1 and TRBJ2-1, with 9 bases matching TRBD2. The CDR3 loop spans 18 amino acids. Trimming cost V 1 base and J 7 bases; bases outside gene matches: 15. CDR1 SGHRS and CDR2 YFSETQ come from the germline V gene. In nucleotides, the CDR3 is TGCGCCAGCAGCTTGAAGTTTGCGGGAGGGACCGCTGCGAATGAGCAGTTCTTC. Protein sequence: CASSLKFAGGTAANEQFF.

The table lists this clonotype with a few counts. V is TRBV7-2 and J is TRBJ2-1, with no clear D. This CDR3 is built from 15 residues. Trimming pared 1 base from V and 1 base from J, leaving 8 bases between. Germline V gene lookup returns CDR1 SGHTA and CDR2 FQGNSA. CDR3 DNA sequence: TGTGCCAGCAGCTTAGAAGCCAGATCCTACAATGAGCAGTTCTTC. This sequence encodes CASSLEARSYNEQFF.

The chain employs TRBV25-1 and TRBJ1-6; TRBD1 might be the D (5 bases). The ends were cut back, 1 base at V and 7 bases at J, with 11 bases in the middle. The CDR3 is 15 residues long. Germline V lookup: CDR1 MGHDK, CDR2 SYGVNS. For the CDR3, the DNA is TGTGCCAGCAGTGAATTCCGGGGCGGAAATTCACCCCTCCACTTT. Translation gives CASSEFRGGNSPLHF.

This clonotype has ten or more counts. The chain has TRBV12-3 or TRBV12-4 and TRBJ2-3; 8 bases align to TRBD1. CDR3 size: 14 residues. J lost 2 bases, V lost 8 bases, and 6 bases had no gene match. CDR3 sequence (DNA): TGTGCCAGCCGGACAGGGCTTCCCACAGATACGCAGTATTTT. This encodes CASRTGLPTDTQYF.

The CDR3 here is CASSEHQGANSPLHF. In DNA form, the CDR3 reads TGTGCCAGCAGTGAACACCAGGGAGCGAATTCACCCCTCCACTTT. The rearrangement links TRBV6-1 to TRBJ1-6; possible D gene TRBD1, 5 bases. V lost 2 bases and J 7 bases, leaving 12 bases between the germline ends. CDR3 length: 15 residues. Germline V gives CDR1 MNHNS, CDR2 SASEGT.

V gene TRBV20-1 combines with J gene TRBJ1-2, with TRBD1 matching 11 bases. V gave up 4 bases and J gave up 1 base; unmatched junction bases: 5. Looked up from germline, CDR1 is DFQATT and CDR2 is SNEGSKA (reference sequence). The CDR3 contains 15 residues. The CDR3 DNA sequence: TGCAGTGCTACAGGACAGGGGGCGCTTAACTATGGCTACACCTTC. Protein sequence: CSATGQGALNYGYTF.

The chain combines TRBV19 with TRBJ2-1; TRBD2 aligns across 7 bases. TRBJ2-7 explains the end of the DNA better; the J call may be wrong. The CDR3 loop spans 18 amino acids. The germline V gene encodes CDR1 LNHDA and CDR2 SQIVND (reference sequence). CDR3 nucleotides: TGTGCCAGTAGTCCCTACCTTTCCCAGCGGGGATACTACAATGAGCAGTACTTC. The encoded protein is CASSPYLSQRGYYNEQYF.

This clonotype appeared a few times. J is TRBJ1-2 and V is TRBV20-1; 7 bases fit TRBD1. Germline CDR1 and CDR2: DFQATT and SNEGSKA (reference sequence). The V and J ends lost 1 base and 4 bases, in that order; junction bases with no gene match: 9. The CDR3 extends over 15 amino acids. CDR3 coding DNA: TGCAGTGCTAGAGCGAGGGACAGCACGTCCTATGGCTACACCTTC. It specifies CSARARDSTSYGYTF.

This clonotype was counted only a few times. The chain has TRBV7-9 and TRBJ1-2; no reliable D call. Trimming stripped 5 bases from V and 3 bases from J, with 13 bases between. CDR1 is SEHNR, CDR2 FQNEAQ, per germline (reference sequence). This CDR3 region has 14 residues. This chain's CDR3 is CASSTAVGHYGYTF. In nucleotides, the CDR3 is TGTGCCAGCAGCACCGCGGTAGGGCACTATGGCTACACCTTC.

The chain employs TRBV27 and TRBJ2-5, with a weak D call TRBD2 (5 bases). This CDR3 comprises 14 residues. The V and J ends lost 6 bases and 7 bases respectively, with 18 bases between them. CDR1 is MNHEY, CDR2 SMNVEV, per germline (reference sequence). CDR3 DNA: TGTGCCAGCAGCCTACTACGGGGAGAGACGACCCAGTACTTC. Residues: CASSLLRGETTQYF.